The entry below gives a single TCR beta chain sequence along with its context. The data derive from a study of CD8 T cells in Susac syndrome. The CD8+ and CD4+ T cells were negatively isolated, with the TEMRA cells enriched by FACS. An input of roughly 0.5 to 1 ug of RNA was subjected to reverse transcription using random hexamers. Each CDR3 protein is one row after TCRdb ran MiXCR on the immunoSEQ multiplex PCR reads. The repertoire holds around 130,000 distinct CDR3 sequences, with 75% to 90% as singletons. This receptor was identified in a human donor with multiple sclerosis. The sequenced sample consisted of CD8+ T cells from PBMCs.

The CDR3 loop reads CASSQEIRAGGSPLHF. For the CDR3, the DNA is TGCGCCAGCAGCCAAGAAATCCGGGCAGGAGGTTCACCCCTCCACTTT. The chain couples TRBV4-1 to TRBJ1-6; no clear D. V was pared by 0 bases and J by 9 bases, with 15 bases between. There are 16 residues in the CDR3. From germline, CDR1 is MGHRA and CDR2 YSYEKL.